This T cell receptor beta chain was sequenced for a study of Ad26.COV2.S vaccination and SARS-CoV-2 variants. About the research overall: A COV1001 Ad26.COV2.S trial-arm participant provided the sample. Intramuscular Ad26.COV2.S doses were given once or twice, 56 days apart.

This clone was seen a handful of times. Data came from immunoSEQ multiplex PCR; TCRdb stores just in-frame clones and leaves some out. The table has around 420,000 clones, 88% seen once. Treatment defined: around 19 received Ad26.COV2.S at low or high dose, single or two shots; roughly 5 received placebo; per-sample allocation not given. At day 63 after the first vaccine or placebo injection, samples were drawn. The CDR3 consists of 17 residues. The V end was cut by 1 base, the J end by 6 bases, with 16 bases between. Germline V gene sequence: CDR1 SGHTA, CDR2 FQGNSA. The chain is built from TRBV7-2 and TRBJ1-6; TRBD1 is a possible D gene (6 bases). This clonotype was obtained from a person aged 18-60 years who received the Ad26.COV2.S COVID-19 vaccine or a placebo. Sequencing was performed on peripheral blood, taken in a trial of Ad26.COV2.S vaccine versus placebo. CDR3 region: CASSLVAGRGGNSPLHF. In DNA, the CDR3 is TGTGCCAGCAGCTTAGTGGCTGGCAGGGGAGGTAATTCACCCCTCCACTTT.